This T cell receptor beta chain is drawn from a study of CD8 T cells in Susac syndrome. In germline, CDR1 is LNHNV, CDR2 YYDKDF (reference sequence). The length of the CDR3 is 15 residues. V was pared by 1 base and J by 6 bases, with 7 bases of the junction left unmatched. Reverse transcription of roughly 0.5 to 1 ug RNA was carried out with random hexamers. Via MiXCR, TCRdb re-called the immunoSEQ multiplex PCR reads, giving one row per CDR3 protein. The sample includes about 180,000 distinct CDR3 sequences, 85% to 95% of them seen just once. The origin of this receptor is a human donor with multiple sclerosis. Source material: CD8+ T cells from PBMCs. The chain uses TRBV15 and TRBJ1-2; TRBD1 aligns across 8 bases. The DNA of the CDR3 is TGTGCCACCAGCAGAGGGGCAGGGGGCCATGATGGCTACACCTTC. As protein: CATSRGAGGHDGYTF.